This T cell receptor (beta chain) appears in the sequencing data of a study of cytomegalovirus exposure and HLA in healthy donors. At the level of the study: The 120 validation repertoires and the approximately 700 first-cohort repertoires shared a platform, a later analysis reported. Study observations and caveats: Cytomegalovirus-associated status was assigned to some 160 TCR beta chains. In vitro, a few CMV-associated chains proved specific for CMV antigens.

Worth noting for this clone: Its target is unknown.

Separation from the roughly 670-subject first cohort characterized the roughly 130-subject validation cohort, to which the donors belonged. Germline V lookup: CDR1 SQVTM, CDR2 ANQGSEA. With V trimmed by 6 bases and J by 2 bases, 5 bases remained unmatched. The CDR3 runs to 15 residues. Sequencing used immunoSEQ multiplex PCR; TCRdb keeps in-frame clones, though not all of them. Among approximately 230,000 clones, roughly 87% were seen once, and the ten largest hold around 13%. This TCR derives from a man aged 18 to 30 in good health and CMV-seropositive. The sample was PBMCs. The chain combines TRBV29-1 with TRBJ2-3; 13 bases match TRBD2. CDR3 amino acids: CSVRLAGGNTDTQYF. DNA of the CDR3: TGCAGCGTACGACTAGCGGGAGGTAACACAGATACGCAGTATTTT.